Included here is one TCR beta chain sequence, with context. The germline V gene has CDR1 MDHEN and CDR2 SYDVKM. Trimming took 5 bases from V and 7 from J; bases not matched to a gene: 11. The CDR3 runs to 16 residues. The sample is drawn from a study of blood T cell repertoires in COVID-19. About the research overall: Sites in the United States, Italy and Spain provided acute and convalescent COVID-19 samples. Sample material is recorded as cDNA or gDNA derived from T cells, B-cell-depleted T cells, or PBMCs.

As processed by the authors: It was from reference gene primer amplification that nucleated cell counts were estimated. Method: immunoSEQ multiplex PCR; TCRdb's copy keeps in-frame clones and lacks some. V and J calls and clone size come straight from that table; D and trimming were deduced from the DNA. The sample lists more than 60,000 clones; less than 85% were seen once. The sequenced sample consisted of peripheral blood. The rearrangement links TRBV28 to TRBJ1-6, with 7 bases matching TRBD1. The clonotype originates from a human donor with acute or convalescent COVID-19. The donor label of this sample is uncertain. DNA of the CDR3: TGTGCCAGCAGTCCTCGACAGGGCAGAACCAATTCACCCCTCCACTTT. It yields the protein CASSPRQGRTNSPLHF.